This record looks at one T cell receptor beta chain sequence and its context. The sample holds a few counts of this clonotype. This clone's antigen is unknown. No base quality information exists; no much larger clone differs at one position. The data were taken from a study of T-cell memory formation after mild COVID-19 (dated by TCRdb to the early 2020s). In terms of the full investigation: TCR sequence clusters from the two donors were found to be largely donor specific. Longitudinal TCRalpha and TCRbeta repertoire sequencing tracked T-cell clones expanding and contracting after mild COVID-19 in two donors. Two young, previously healthy adult volunteers made up the cohort, one male and one female.

Ficoll-Paque density gradient centrifugation was the method used to isolate PBMCs. This sample was sequenced with an Illumina NovaSeq 6000. TCRalpha and TCRbeta cDNA libraries were built by 5'RACE with constant-segment primers, adding sample barcodes and unique molecular identifiers. RNA was extracted from every sample with Trizol reagent. Library amplification was performed in two PCR steps, and a second sample barcode and Illumina TruSeq adapters were introduced in the second step. Libraries were sequenced on an Illumina NovaSeq with 2 x 150 bp paired-end reads. The paper's processing steps were these. Reads were demultiplexed and collapsed into UMI-guided consensus sequences with migec v1.2.7. Using mixcr v2.1.11, UMI consensuses were aligned to TRA and TRB V and J templates and then assembled into clonotypes. Expanded or contracted clonotypes were those called significant by both edgeR and NoisET, with noise models trained on biological replicates. For edgeR calls, the cutoffs were a false discovery rate-adjusted p below 0.01 and a log2 fold-change threshold of 1. As an exploratory analysis of dynamics, max-normalized trajectories of the 1000 most abundant clonotypes were examined by PCA with hierarchical clustering. Separately sequenced CD4+ and CD8+ repertoires were used to assign the CD4 or CD8 phenotype of responding clones. The public sequencing data were trimmed at Q25 with fastp and processed into clonotypes with MiXCR by TCRdb, which kept only in-frame beta chains. Rows with one shared CDR3 protein collapse into an entry with the most common genes and DNA. TCRdb, rather than the study authors, made the V and J calls. The sample table lists 450,000 to 650,000 distinct CDR3 sequences, approximately 21% of them with a count of one. The ten largest clones add up to roughly 9.1% of the sample.

Points the paper makes about the study in general: Balanced CD4/CD8 phenotypes were observed for clones contracting from day 15 to 85, whereas a bias towards CD4+ was observed for a second wave of clones expanding from day 15 to 37. Contracting CD4+ clones appeared mostly in the CM and EM memory subsets, whereas CD8+ clones were enriched in EMRA. The study covered only a couple of mild cases, and larger cohorts including severe cases with pre-infection samples were considered necessary. Whether the second-wave clones peaking on day 37 were SARS-CoV-2 specific was not confirmed. Some responding clones were detected in pre-infection memory, which suggested that pre-existing cross-reactive memory T cells had joined the SARS-CoV-2 response.

The material sequenced was PBMCs or a T cell subset sorted from them (not recorded which). The origin of this receptor is an adult woman who had mild COVID-19 (a few samples of this study predate the infection). The sample titles of this study are shuffled in the database, so cell type and time point are left out; the donor was told from shared clones.

The nucleotide sequence is given as TGTGCCAGCAGTTACAAGGGGACAGGGCTTTCAGATTTGTCACCCCTCCACTTT. Translated, it gives CASSYKGTGLSDLSPLHF. Rearrangement joined TRBV6-5 to TRBJ1-6; the central 9 bases match TRBD1. Spanning cysteine to phenylalanine, the CDR3 consists of 18 amino acids. Left in the record is the CDR3 DNA by itself, 54 bases read in frame from the first base. V is trimmed back by 2 bases and J by 10 bases, and the junction contains 15 bases that no gene match accounts for. CDR1 and CDR2, looked up from the germline V gene, are MNHEY and SVGAGI.